A selection of T cell receptor beta chains follows, all from one sample in a study of molecular identifiers for immune sequencing clone quantification. TCRdb reprocessed the PCR reads via MiXCR and lists one record per CDR3 protein. This table holds about half a million distinct CDR3 sequences, about a quarter found once. What was sequenced was naive CD8+ T cells from blood, with Jurkat cell RNA spiked in. The source is a human donor in good health. Some libraries in this study had Jurkat cell RNA spiked in. CDR3s leave out the opening cysteine and the closing phenylalanine or tryptophan. The order of the fields is V gene, J gene, D gene, CDR3 protein. The D gene is left open where the match is weak.

>TRBV4-3|TRBJ2-1|TRBD2
ASSQDSRGGFNNEQF
>TRBV7-3|TRBJ2-3|TRBD2
ASSMGPELAGGPSTDTQY
>TRBV6-5|TRBJ2-3|TRBD1
ASSYEDRWGNTQY
>TRBV6-5|TRBJ2-4|.
ASSYPMASVGKNIQY
>TRBV7-9|TRBJ2-1|.
ASSPGESSYNEQF
>TRBV6-5|TRBJ2-5|.
ASRSGWGETQY
>TRBV12-3/TRBV12-4|TRBJ1-1|.
ASSIGGYTEAF
>TRBV20-1|TRBJ2-1|.
SAPEDKNYNEQF
>TRBV19|TRBJ1-2|.
DSSTPQGTDYGYT
>TRBV4-3|TRBJ1-1|TRBD1
ASSRRQGNTEAF
>TRBV27|TRBJ2-3|TRBD2
ASNVFSGAPRVDTQY
>TRBV7-2|TRBJ2-1|TRBD2
ASSSWGLANEQF
>TRBV12-3/TRBV12-4|TRBJ2-3|.
ASSPGPITDTQY
>TRBV19|TRBJ1-1|TRBD1
ASFTLTGTEAF
>TRBV9|TRBJ1-1|.
ASSVAYGGLNTEAF
>TRBV5-1|TRBJ1-1|.
ASSPTTRREYSTEAF
>TRBV6-2/TRBV6-3|TRBJ2-1|.
ASSLLWDEQF
>TRBV27|TRBJ2-7|TRBD2
ASSFRTSSYEQY
>TRBV9|TRBJ2-7|.
ASSVGTGSSYEQY
>TRBV19|TRBJ2-3|.
ASSLFSDTLY
>TRBV15|TRBJ1-1|.
ATSKGTEAF
>TRBV6-5|TRBJ2-2|TRBD1
ASSPTTGVTGELF
>TRBV30|TRBJ1-1|.
AWRPDVRVEAF
>TRBV30|TRBJ1-1|.
AWSEVGTVAF
>TRBV7-9|TRBJ2-7|.
ASSLRTRPPYEQY
>TRBV7-8|TRBJ1-1|.
ASSHPLGEEAF
>TRBV20-1|TRBJ2-7|.
SASGRCFSYEQY
>TRBV6-2/TRBV6-3|TRBJ2-1|TRBD2
ASSGPLAGIYNEQF
>TRBV30|TRBJ2-2|.
AWSVTVRQGELF
>TRBV5-1|TRBJ2-5|.
ASSLGQSIQAPQY
>TRBV7-9|TRBJ2-5|TRBD2
ASSLTSGGLQETQY
>TRBV6-5|TRBJ2-3|.
ASGDTDTQY
>TRBV6-5|TRBJ2-7|TRBD1
ASSWDRGMYEQY
>TRBV6-1|TRBJ1-1|TRBD1
ASSLTGQGWTEAF
>TRBV5-3|TRBJ1-1|.
ARSFPQNTEAF
>TRBV29-1|TRBJ2-7|.
SVETQGYEQY
>TRBV27|TRBJ2-2|.
ASSLVKTGELF
>TRBV9|TRBJ2-1|TRBD2
ASSLGLAGTTMLWF
>TRBV5-6|TRBJ2-7|.
ASSFMRGQEQY
>TRBV20-1|TRBJ1-5|.
SARGARHGNQPQH